The 9 T cell receptor beta chains listed next were all sequenced from one sample in a study of control samples from healthy donors and cancer patients. This table comes from immunoSEQ multiplex PCR, and its TCRdb copy is limited to in-frame clones, with some not included. Altogether 150,000 to 200,000 clones are present, about 87% being singletons, with the ten largest covering approximately 12%. Sequencing used blood. These TCRs come from a man younger than 45 in good health.

This clone was found once. The V gene is TRBV18, the J gene TRBJ1-3; D uncertain. Per germline, CDR1 KGHSH and CDR2 LQKENI. CDR3 length equals 17 residues. Trimming took 3 bases from V and 3 from J, leaving 18 bases between them. The CDR3 loop reads CASSPRPDLPRGNTIYF. DNA of the CDR3: TGTGCCAGCTCACCGCGCCCCGACTTGCCACGTGGAAACACCATATATTTT.

This chain links TRBV6-2 or TRBV6-3 with TRBJ1-5; 7 nucleotides line up with TRBD1. The CDR3 consists of 16 residues. The germline gives CDR1 MNHEY, CDR2 SVGEGT. V trimming: 6 bases; J trimming: 4 bases; junction bases outside the gene matches: 12. In DNA form, the CDR3 reads TGTGCCAGCAGCCCTCTTGGCAGGGGGGGGAATCAGCCCCAGCATTTT. This sequence encodes CASSPLGRGGNQPQHF.

V is TRBV29-1 and J is TRBJ1-2; no clear D. Germline CDR1 and CDR2: SQVTM and ANQGSEA. V lost 4 bases and J lost 7, with 10 bases in between. CDR3 length: 11 residues. CDR3 protein: CSVAEAGGYTF. The DNA of the CDR3 is TGCAGCGTTGCCGAGGCAGGTGGCTACACCTTC.

The rearrangement uses TRBV7-9 and TRBJ2-1, with D possibly matching TRBD2 (7 bases). Germline V CDR1 and CDR2: SEHNR, FQNEAQ (reference sequence). CDR3 length: 14 amino acids. Trimming removed 11 bases at V and 5 bases at J, with 19 bases between. The CDR3, as DNA: TGTGCCGAGGGGGTGTGGGAGGGTAACAATGAGCAGTTCTTC. It encodes CAEGVWEGNNEQFF.

V is TRBV10-2 and J is TRBJ2-7; TRBD2 matches 8 bases. The CDR3 loop spans 15 amino acids. The germline gives CDR1 WSHSY, CDR2 SAAADI. Trimming at V came to 6 bases and at J to 2 bases, leaving 9 bases not matched to a gene. CDR3 sequence: CASSLTSATTYEQYF. The DNA of the CDR3 is TGCGCCAGCAGCCTGACTAGCGCAACCACCTACGAGCAGTACTTC.

This clone was seen just once. This chain uses TRBV9 with TRBJ1-6; D perhaps matches TRBD1 (5 bases). The CDR3 covers 14 residues. V dropped 0 bases and J dropped 10 bases, with 11 bases sitting between them. Germline CDR1 is SGDLS and CDR2 is YYNGEE. The CDR3 DNA is TGTGCCAGCAGCGTAGATGGGGGTTTCTCACCCCTCCACTTT. It translates to CASSVDGGFSPLHF.

CDR3 sequence (DNA): TGTGCCAGCTCACCCCGGAGGACTAATGAAAAACTGTTTTTT. Translated, it gives CASSPRRTNEKLFF. This chain links TRBV18 with TRBJ1-4; D not resolved. This CDR3 spans 14 amino acids. CDR1 is KGHSH, CDR2 LQKENI, per germline. V was trimmed by 3 bases and J by 2 bases, leaving 7 bases between them. The full variable domain, its missing parts supplied by reference TRBV18 and TRBJ1-4, is NAGVMQNPRHLVRRRGQEARLRCSPMKGHSHVYWYRQLPEEGLKFMVYLQKENIIDESGMPKERFSAEFPKEGPSILRIQQVVRGDSAAYFCASSPRRTNEKLFFGSGTQLSVL.

The CDR3 DNA is TGCGCCAGCAGCTTAGGGACCCTCGACGATACGCAGTATTTT. Its protein product is CASSLGTLDDTQYF. V is TRBV5-1 and J is TRBJ2-3, with D possibly being TRBD1 or TRBD2 (5 bases each). Germline V gives CDR1 SGHRS, CDR2 YFSETQ. This CDR3 comprises 14 residues. Trimming stripped 2 bases from V and 6 bases from J, with 13 bases between.

This rearrangement joins TRBV5-1 to TRBJ1-6; D gene unclear. CDR3 size: 16 residues. Germline assignment: CDR1 SGHRS and CDR2 YFSETQ. V was cut by 0 bases and J by 0 bases, with 7 bases left in between. Here the CDR3 reads CASSLGGSSYNSPLHF. In DNA form, the CDR3 reads TGCGCCAGCAGCTTGGGCGGGAGCTCCTATAATTCACCCCTCCACTTT.